This TCR beta chain comes out of a study of cytotoxic CD8 clonotypes in ibrutinib-treated CLL. Turning to the study itself: Outcomes included around 24 partial and 2 complete responses; after median around 65 months, roughly 15 stayed remitted and 12 progressed.

Sequenced by immunoSEQ multiplex PCR; TCRdb stores in-frame clones only, minus some. The table lists some 58,000 clones, over 60% of them singletons. The germline V gene encodes CDR1 MDHEN and CDR2 SYDVKM. The CDR3 has 14 amino acids. V shed 1 base, J shed 4 bases, and the junction held 0 bases outside the gene matches. The specimen comprised PBMCs, sampled after 12 months of ibrutinib treatment. The chain is built from TRBV28 and TRBJ2-3; 9 bases are shared with TRBD2. The clonotype comes from a human donor with chronic lymphocytic leukemia. CDR3 DNA sequence: TGTGCCAGCAGTTTATTAGCGGGAGCAGATACGCAGTATTTT. It yields the protein CASSLLAGADTQYF.